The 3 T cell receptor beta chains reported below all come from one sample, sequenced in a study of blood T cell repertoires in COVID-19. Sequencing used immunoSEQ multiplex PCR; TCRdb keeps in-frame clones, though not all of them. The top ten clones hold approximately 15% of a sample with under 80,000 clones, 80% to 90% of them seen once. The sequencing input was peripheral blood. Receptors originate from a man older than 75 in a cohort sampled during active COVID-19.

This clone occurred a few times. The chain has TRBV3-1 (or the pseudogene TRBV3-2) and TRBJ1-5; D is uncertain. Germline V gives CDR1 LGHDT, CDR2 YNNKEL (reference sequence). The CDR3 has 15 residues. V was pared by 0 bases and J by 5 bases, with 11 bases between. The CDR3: CASSQDVEADQPQHF. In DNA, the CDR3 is TGTGCCAGCAGCCAAGATGTAGAGGCGGATCAGCCCCAGCATTTT.

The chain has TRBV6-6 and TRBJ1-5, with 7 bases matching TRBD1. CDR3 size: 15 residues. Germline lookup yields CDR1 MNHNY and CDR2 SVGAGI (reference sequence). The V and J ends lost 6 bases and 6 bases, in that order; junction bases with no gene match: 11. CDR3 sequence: CASSQGQILGQPQHF. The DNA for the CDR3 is TGTGCCAGCAGCCAGGGACAGATCTTGGGTCAGCCCCAGCATTTT.

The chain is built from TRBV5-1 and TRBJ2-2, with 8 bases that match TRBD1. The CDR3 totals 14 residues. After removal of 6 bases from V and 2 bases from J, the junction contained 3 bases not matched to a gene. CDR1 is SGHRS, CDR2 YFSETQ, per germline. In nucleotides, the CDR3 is TGCGCCAGCATGGGGACAGGTAACACCGGGGAGCTGTTTTTT. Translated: CASMGTGNTGELFF. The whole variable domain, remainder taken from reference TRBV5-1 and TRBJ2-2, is KAGVTQTPRYLIKTRGQQVTLSCSPISGHRSVSWYQQTPGQGLQFLFEYFSETQRNKGNFPGRFSGRQFSNSRSEMNVSTLELGDSALYLCASMGTGNTGELFFGEGSRLTVL.